The 11 T cell receptor beta chains presented below share a single source sample, sequenced in a study of blood T cell repertoires in COVID-19 (TCRdb year 2020). The library was generated by the immunoSEQ multiplex PCR assay. Imported from immuneACCESS, the table was reduced by TCRdb to in-frame sequences with V and J called. These copies leave out some clones; in studies compared against another copy, an unresolved V gene accounts for under half, and the cause of the remainder is not known. This sample gives around 150,000 clones in total; over 80% of them show up just once. The ten most abundant clones make up around 6.5% of the sample. The sequenced sample was PBMCs or T cells enriched from blood (not recorded which). These receptors came from a woman between 40 and 50 years old who had recovered from COVID-19.

The chain uses TRBV5-1 and TRBJ2-5; weak D call: TRBD2 (5 bases). The CDR3 runs to 13 residues. The V gene lost 4 bases and the J gene lost 2 bases, with 9 bases spanning the gap. The germline gives CDR1 SGHRS, CDR2 YFSETQ. The CDR3: CASSQTGQETQYF. In DNA form, the CDR3 reads TGCGCCAGCAGCCAGACGGGGCAAGAGACCCAGTACTTC.

In this sample, this clone turned up once. V usage is TRBV5-6 and J usage is TRBJ2-1, with 13 positions matching TRBD2. The CDR3 is 16 amino acids. CDR1 and CDR2 (germline): SGHDT, YYEEEE. The J segment lost 8 bases and the V segment lost 4 bases, leaving 9 bases of the junction unmatched. DNA for the CDR3: TGTGCCAGCAGCGATCCTTGGACTAGCGGGAGTGATGAGCAGTTCTTC. Amino acid sequence: CASSDPWTSGSDEQFF.

The rearrangement uses TRBV3-1 (or the pseudogene TRBV3-2) and TRBJ2-7, with a weak D call TRBD2 (7 bases). Trimming pared 3 bases from V and 1 base from J, leaving 16 bases between. CDR1 LGHDT and CDR2 YNNKEL come from the germline V gene (reference sequence). The CDR3 is 16 residues long. CDR3 nucleotide sequence: TGTGCCAGCAGCCAGGTAGGGGGGGCCTCTTCCTACGAGCAGTACTTC. This encodes CASSQVGGASSYEQYF.

Only one count was recorded for this clone. The rearrangement links TRBV6-1 to TRBJ1-1, with no clear D. With 2 bases removed from V and 5 bases from J, the gap between germline ends came to 6 bases. The CDR3 has 12 residues. Per the germline V gene, CDR1 is MNHNS and CDR2 is SASEGT. The CDR3, as DNA: TGTGCCAGCAGTGAACGCGAGACTGAAGCTTTCTTT. It yields the protein CASSERETEAFF.

The V gene is TRBV30, the J gene TRBJ1-4; 7 nucleotides line up with TRBD1. Germline V gene data show CDR1 as GTSNPN and CDR2 as SVGIG (reference sequence). With V trimmed by 0 bases and J by 8 bases, 6 bases remained unmatched. The CDR3 length is 14 residues. CDR3 DNA sequence: TGTGCCTGGAGTGTACGACAGGGCGGAGAAAAACTGTTTTTT. As protein: CAWSVRQGGEKLFF.

This chain connects TRBV11-1 to TRBJ1-1, with TRBD1 identical over 9 bases. Losses at the gene ends were 1 base for V and 9 bases for J; bases not matched to a gene: 3. The CDR3 is 13 residues long. Germline CDR1 is SGHAT and CDR2 is FQDESV (reference sequence). The CDR3 DNA follows: TGTGCCAGCAGCTTAGTCGGGACAGGGCAAGCTTTCTTT. Its translation: CASSLVGTGQAFF. The full variable domain, completed using reference TRBV11-1 and TRBJ1-1, is EAEVAQSPRYKITEKSQAVAFWCDPISGHATLYWYRQILGQGPELLVQFQDESVVDDSQLPKDRFSAERLKGVDSTLKIQPAELGDSAMYLCASSLVGTGQAFFGQGTRLTVV.

The genes are TRBV5-1 and TRBJ2-1, with D perhaps TRBD1 (5 bases). CDR1 and CDR2 (germline): SGHRS, YFSETQ. With 0 bases removed from V and 6 bases from J, the gap between germline ends came to 10 bases. This CDR3 has 14 residues. This chain's CDR3 is CASSLEGRINEQFF. In nucleotides, the CDR3 is TGCGCCAGCAGCTTGGAGGGGCGAATCAATGAGCAGTTCTTC.

This rearrangement joins TRBV30 to TRBJ2-1; D is uncertain. The length of the CDR3 is 14 residues. Germline V CDR1 and CDR2: GTSNPN, SVGIG (reference sequence). Trimming took off 1 base at V and 1 base at J, with 8 bases between the two ends. This chain's CDR3 is CAWSESTSYNEQFF. Written as DNA, the CDR3 is TGTGCCTGGAGTGAGTCGACATCCTACAATGAGCAGTTCTTC.

This clone has only a few counts. V and J are TRBV19 and TRBJ1-3; no clear D gene. Germline V gives CDR1 LNHDA, CDR2 SQIVND (reference sequence). Trimming pared 5 bases from V and 0 bases from J, leaving 11 bases between. The CDR3 totals 15 residues. The CDR3: CASSVRESSGNTIYF. The CDR3 region has the DNA TGTGCCAGTAGTGTTCGAGAGAGCTCTGGAAACACCATATATTTT.

The chain couples TRBV27 to TRBJ2-7, with D maybe TRBD2 (6 bases). From germline, CDR1 is MNHEY and CDR2 SMNVEV (reference sequence). Trimming left V 5 bases short and J 2 bases short, with 13 bases between. The CDR3 has 14 amino acids. The chain's CDR3 is CASSPHREPYEQYF. Written as DNA, the CDR3 is TGTGCCAGCAGTCCCCACCGGGAGCCCTACGAGCAGTACTTC.

This clone has just a few counts. The rearrangement uses TRBV4-1 and TRBJ1-2; tentatively, D is TRBD1 (5 bases). The CDR3 is made up of 14 amino acids. Trimming cost V 5 bases and J 2 bases, with 12 bases left between them. Looked up from germline, CDR1 is MGHRA and CDR2 is YSYEKL. CDR3 amino acids: CASSVHGGNYGYTF. The CDR3 bases are TGCGCCAGCAGCGTTCACGGGGGGAACTATGGCTACACCTTC.